The clone carrying this T cell receptor beta chain came up a few times. What it recognizes is unknown. These data are taken from a study of T-cell memory formation after mild COVID-19. Study-wide points: The pre-infection memory compartment contained some responding clones, suggesting cross-reactive memory joined. Contracting clones from day 15 to 85 showed balanced CD4/CD8; later expanders favored CD4+.

V lost 3 bases, J lost 4 bases, and 9 bases lay in between. CDR3 length: 13 residues. The germline V gene has CDR1 SNHLY and CDR2 FYNNEI. It was 5'RACE with constant-segment primers that produced the TCR alpha and TCR beta cDNA libraries, which carried sample barcodes and UMIs. TCRdb independently ran MiXCR on the 5' RACE reads; one entry per CDR3 protein. The data contain about 400,000 distinct CDR3 sequences, more than 15% of them singletons. The source material was PBMCs or a T cell subset sorted from them (not recorded which). The chain recombines TRBV2 with TRBJ2-5; D possibly uses TRBD1 or TRBD2 (6 bases each). The sequence came from a man aged 18 to 29 who had mild COVID-19 (a few samples of this study predate the infection). Cell type and time point are not known. The CDR3 coding sequence is TGTGCCAGCAGTGATTCGGGGGCAGAGACCCAGTACTTC. Amino acid sequence: CASSDSGAETQYF. The complete variable domain, with remaining parts taken from reference TRBV2 and TRBJ2-5, reads EPEVTQTPSHQVTQMGQEVILRCVPISNHLYFYWYRQILGQKVEFLVSFYNNEISEKSEIFDDQFSVERPDGSNFTLKIRSTKLEDSAMYFCASSDSGAETQYFGPGTRLLVL.